This TCR beta chain was observed in a study of technical replicates of blood from a handful of donors. There are 13 residues in the CDR3. The ends were cut back, 7 bases at V and 2 bases at J, with 11 bases in the middle. Germline CDR1 is SNHLY and CDR2 is FYNNEI. Data came from immunoSEQ multiplex PCR; TCRdb stores just in-frame clones and leaves some out. The data show approximately 81,000 clones, around 95% seen once. The gene calls are TRBV2 and TRBJ1-2; D is unclear. Sequences were obtained from T cells isolated from PBMCs. The receptor's source is a human donor in good health. In nucleotides, the CDR3 is TGTGCCAGCATTTTGACTTTAAACTATGGCTACACCTTC. Its protein product is CASILTLNYGYTF.